The rows below give T cell receptor beta chains drawn from one sample of a study of T cell repertoires in cytomegalovirus infection. In TCRdb, the reads were re-called with MiXCR into one record per CDR3 protein. Of roughly 760,000 distinct CDR3 sequences listed, 35% to 45% are singletons. Sample: PBMCs. The receptors derive from a human donor in good health (CMV status not recorded). Some clones in this sample may be carry-over from other donors' samples. Each CDR3 is given with its conserved first and last residue. D genes are given only for firm matches. Rows give clone size only sometimes, using once, few, many, or a class for an expanded clone.

J gene,D gene,clone size,V gene,CDR3 DNA,CDR3 protein
TRBJ1-5,.,few,TRBV6-1,TGTGCCAGCAGTGAACCGAGGAGTAATCAGCCCCAGCATTTT,CASSEPRSNQPQHF
TRBJ2-1,.,many,TRBV7-2,TGTGCCAGCAGCTTATACCAACCCTCCTACAATGAGCAGTTCTTC,CASSLYQPSYNEQFF
TRBJ2-7,.,.,TRBV4-1,TGCGCCAGCAGCCCAGTTCCGACGGGACCGCCTTACGAGCAGTACTTC,CASSPVPTGPPYEQYF
TRBJ1-2,.,.,TRBV3-1,TGTGCCAGCAGCCCCCTGTGGGGCCTAGTTCGGGTTGGTTATGGCTACACCTTC,CASSPLWGLVRVGYGYTF
TRBJ2-2,TRBD1,.,TRBV20-1,TGCAGTGCTAGAGATCTTGACAGGGTCACTGGGGAGCTGTTTTTT,CSARDLDRVTGELFF
TRBJ1-4,.,few,TRBV7-6,TGTGCCAGCAGCTTATCGGTAACAGATAAACTGTTTTTT,CASSLSVTDKLFF
TRBJ2-1,.,.,TRBV20-1,TGCAGTGCTACGACAGGCGGTCATTACAATGAGCAGTTCTTC,CSATTGGHYNEQFF
TRBJ1-5,.,.,TRBV6-6,TGTGCCAGCAGGGTTCAGGGGCCCGGTCAGCCCCAGCATTTT,CASRVQGPGQPQHF
TRBJ2-6,.,.,TRBV6-6,TGTGCCAGCATTAACTCTGGGGCCAACGTCCTGACTTTC,CASINSGANVLTF
TRBJ1-4,.,many,TRBV7-2,TGTGCCAGCAGCTTAGGGCCTCAACTGTTTTTT,CASSLGPQLFF
TRBJ2-7,.,.,TRBV19,TGTGCCAGTAGTAAGGGCCCCTACGAGCAGTACTTC,CASSKGPYEQYF
TRBJ1-2,.,.,TRBV7-8,TGTGCCAGCAGCTTAGAGCTGGCGGGGAACTATGGCTACACCTTC,CASSLELAGNYGYTF
TRBJ2-2,.,.,TRBV2,TGTGCCAGCAGGCCGACAGTGACCGGGGAGCTGTTTTTT,CASRPTVTGELFF
TRBJ2-2,.,.,TRBV5-1,TGCGCCAGCAGCTTCCTCTCCCGAAGGGCAACCGGTCGTGGCGGGGAGCTGTTTTTT,CASSFLSRRATGRGGELFF